What follows are 26 T cell receptor beta chains derived from one specimen sequenced in a study of control samples from healthy donors and cancer patients. Here immunoSEQ multiplex PCR was the method, and the copy in TCRdb shows in-frame clones only, minus some. The repertoire holds roughly 86,000 clones, with approximately 95% as singletons. Input material: blood. Receptor source: a woman in her twenties or thirties in good health.

The V call is TRBV5-4, the J call TRBJ2-1; TRBD2 is a possible D gene (6 bases). The CDR3 contains 14 residues. The germline V gene encodes CDR1 SGHNT and CDR2 YYREEE (reference sequence). V lost 2 bases and J lost 4, with 10 bases in between. The DNA of the CDR3 is TGTGCCAGCAGCTTAATGAGCGGGTACAATGAGCAGTTCTTC. It specifies CASSLMSGYNEQFF.

The chain has TRBV3-1 (or the pseudogene TRBV3-2) and TRBJ2-7, with TRBD1 as a possible D gene (6 bases). This CDR3 has 13 amino acids. The germline gives CDR1 LGHDT, CDR2 YNNKEL (reference sequence). Trimming removed 5 bases at V and 4 bases at J, with 12 bases between. The CDR3 is CASSLGRGYEQYF. As DNA, the CDR3 is TGTGCCAGCAGCTTAGGAAGGGGGTACGAGCAGTACTTC.

The rearrangement joins TRBV24-1 to TRBJ1-5, with 9 positions matching TRBD1. The CDR3 loop spans 14 amino acids. In germline, CDR1 is KGHDR, CDR2 SFDVKD. V gave up 3 bases and J gave up 7 bases; unmatched junction bases: 3. CDR3 DNA: TGTGCCACCAGTGATACACAGGGGGCCCAGCCCCAGCATTTT. Residues: CATSDTQGAQPQHF.

This CDR3 is CASSRRGTSQAYTEAFF. The CDR3 DNA follows: TGTGCCAGCAGTCGCCGAGGGACATCCCAGGCGTACACTGAAGCTTTCTTT. The J gene is TRBJ1-1, the V gene TRBV28; D is perhaps TRBD1 (6 bases). The germline V gene has CDR1 MDHEN and CDR2 SYDVKM. V was cut by 5 bases and J by 3 bases, with 22 bases left in between. This CDR3 region has 17 residues.

This chain joins TRBV7-8 and TRBJ1-1; D not resolved. V shed 1 base and J shed 5 bases, with 8 bases lying between them. The germline V gene has CDR1 SGHVS and CDR2 FQNEAQ. The CDR3 runs to 13 residues. CDR3 region: CASSLGLGTEAFF. In DNA form, the CDR3 reads TGTGCCAGCAGCTTAGGACTGGGGACTGAAGCTTTCTTT.

The rearrangement links TRBV7-6 to TRBJ1-6; D is undetermined. CDR3 length: 15 residues. CDR1 and CDR2 from the germline V gene are SGHVS and FNYEAQ. V gave up 2 bases and J gave up 7 bases, with 12 bases separating them. In DNA form, the CDR3 reads TGTGCCAGCAGCTTAAATAGGGCCGCCAATTCACCCCTCCACTTT. Its translation: CASSLNRAANSPLHF. The entire variable domain, with the rest obtained from reference TRBV7-6 and TRBJ1-6, is as follows: GAGVSQSPRYKVTKRGQDVALRCDPISGHVSLYWYRQALGQGPEFLTYFNYEAQQDKSGLPNDRFSAERPEGSISTLTIQRTEQRDSAMYRCASSLNRAANSPLHFGNGTRLTVT.

The V call is TRBV6-5, the J call TRBJ1-6; TRBD1 might be the D (6 bases). Trimming pared 7 bases from V and 7 bases from J, leaving 14 bases between. This CDR3 region has 14 residues. The V gene's germline CDR1 is MNHEY and CDR2 SVGAGI. The CDR3 bases are TGTGCCAGCATTAGGCAGGGGTGGAATTCACCCCTCCACTTT. Amino acid sequence: CASIRQGWNSPLHF.

This chain joins TRBV20-1 and TRBJ2-1; D possibly corresponds to TRBD2 (6 bases). There are 13 residues in the CDR3. The V end was cut by 6 bases, the J end by 9 bases, with 18 bases between. Germline V gives CDR1 DFQATT, CDR2 SNEGSKA (reference sequence). The CDR3 coding sequence is TGCAGTGCCAGTGCAACGGGAGCGGTTGAGCAGTTCTTC. This translates into CSASATGAVEQFF.

The chain joins TRBV6-1 to TRBJ1-6, with D unclear. Trimming took 3 bases from V and 10 from J, leaving 16 bases between them. Germline V gene lookup returns CDR1 MNHNS and CDR2 SASEGT. CDR3 length: 15 residues. DNA of the CDR3: TGTGCCAGCAGTGATAAGCGCAGAAACCGATCACCCCTCCACTTT. It codes for CASSDKRRNRSPLHF.

J is TRBJ2-2 and V is TRBV5-1, with 9 bases aligning to TRBD2. This CDR3 has 14 amino acids. J lost 5 bases, V lost 3 bases, and 2 bases had no gene match. Germline V gives CDR1 SGHRS, CDR2 YFSETQ. CDR3 residues: CASSWLAGTGELFF. CDR3 DNA: TGCGCCAGCAGCTGGCTAGCGGGAACCGGGGAGCTGTTTTTT.

This chain connects TRBV12-2 to TRBJ1-3; the table's D call, TRBD1, was not checked against the DNA. TRBV12-2 is classified as a pseudogene. The CDR3 length is 17 residues. The CDR3 loop reads CASRSRQALSGGNTIYF. The CDR3 bases are TGTGCAAGTCGATCCCGACAGGCTTTGTCGGGAGGAAACACCATATATTTT.

The rearrangement links TRBV12-3 or TRBV12-4 to TRBJ1-6; D is unresolved. The CDR3 spans 11 residues. V lost 7 bases, J lost 14 bases, and 12 bases lay in between. The CDR3 is CASTRTHTLHF. DNA of the CDR3: TGTGCCAGCACCCGAACCCACACCCTCCACTTT.

The V call is TRBV19, the J call TRBJ1-5; D gene uncertain. Trimming cost V 1 base and J 3 bases, with 4 bases left between them. Germline lookup yields CDR1 LNHDA and CDR2 SQIVND (reference sequence). The CDR3 is made up of 13 amino acids. The CDR3 nucleotides read TGTGCCAGTAGTATAGCGCTCAATCAGCCCCAGCATTTT. Translating it yields CASSIALNQPQHF.

Here the CDR3 DNA reads TGTGCCAGCAGCGCGAGTAACTATGGCTACACCTTC. It codes for CASSASNYGYTF. The V call is TRBV3-1 (or the pseudogene TRBV3-2), the J call TRBJ1-2; D remains unclear. Germline V gene lookup returns CDR1 LGHDT and CDR2 YNNKEL (reference sequence). The CDR3 loop spans 12 amino acids. V gave up 5 bases and J gave up 1 base, with 5 bases separating them.

This clone was seen just once. The V gene is TRBV6-5, the J gene TRBJ2-7; D is undetermined. Germline V CDR1 and CDR2: MNHEY, SVGAGI. The CDR3 is 12 residues long. Deletions cut 7 bases from V and 4 bases from J, with 11 bases between. CDR3 in DNA: TGTGCCAGCACCTTGGGGTTATACGAGCAGTACTTC. Translation gives CASTLGLYEQYF.

This sequence joins TRBV2 and TRBJ2-5, with 11 positions matching TRBD2. This CDR3 spans 14 amino acids. J gave up 0 bases and V 10 bases, and 4 bases lay outside the gene matches. CDR1 is SNHLY and CDR2 is FYNNEI in the germline V gene. CDR3 protein: CANKTSGNQETQYF. In DNA form, the CDR3 reads TGTGCCAATAAGACTAGCGGGAACCAAGAGACCCAGTACTTC.

This sequence joins TRBV28 and TRBJ2-5, with D unresolved. With 5 bases removed from V and 0 bases from J, the gap between germline ends came to 13 bases. The CDR3 runs to 15 residues. Germline CDR1 is MDHEN and CDR2 is SYDVKM. Written as DNA, the CDR3 is TGTGCCAGCAGTCCTCCCTTAGGGTACCAAGAGACCCAGTACTTC. Translation: CASSPPLGYQETQYF.

This chain joins TRBV28 and TRBJ2-2; D is possibly TRBD1 or TRBD2 (6 bases each). There are 15 residues in the CDR3. Trimming removed 2 bases from V and 3 bases from J, with 10 bases in between. CDR1 and CDR2 from the germline V gene are MDHEN and SYDVKM. Written as DNA, the CDR3 is TGTGCCAGCAGTTTAAGGGGGGTTTACACCGGGGAGCTGTTTTTT. Translated: CASSLRGVYTGELFF. Supplemented by reference TRBV28 and TRBJ2-2, the full variable domain reads DVKVTQSSRYLVKRTGEKVFLECVQDMDHENMFWYRQDPGLGLRLIYFSYDVKMKEKGDIPEGYSVSREKKERFSLILESASTNQTSMYLCASSLRGVYTGELFFGEGSRLTVL.

The gene calls are TRBV19 and TRBJ1-1; D might be TRBD1 (5 bases). This CDR3 has 12 amino acids. V shed 7 bases and J shed 4 bases, with 10 bases lying between them. The V gene's germline CDR1 is LNHDA and CDR2 SQIVND (reference sequence). The CDR3 nucleotides read TGTGCCAGTATTGGGGGAATCACTGAAGCTTTCTTT. Amino acids: CASIGGITEAFF.

The chain has TRBV7-2 and TRBJ2-7, with D perhaps TRBD2 (5 bases). Germline V gives CDR1 SGHTA, CDR2 FQGNSA. V shed 5 bases and J shed 4 bases, with 15 bases lying between them. CDR3 length: 14 amino acids. CDR3 residues: CASSIGRGKYEQYF. The CDR3 DNA follows: TGTGCCAGCAGCATCGGACGGGGAAAGTACGAGCAGTACTTC.

The genes are TRBV30 and TRBJ1-1; perhaps TRBD1 as D (5 bases). V dropped 5 bases and J dropped 3 bases, with 16 bases sitting between them. Germline values: CDR1 GTSNPN, CDR2 SVGIG (reference sequence). The CDR3 totals 14 residues. The CDR3 loop reads CAWALEGAYTEAFF. CDR3 DNA: TGTGCCTGGGCCCTGGAAGGGGCCTACACTGAAGCTTTCTTT.

The V gene is TRBV6-5, the J gene TRBJ1-3; D is ambiguous. CDR3 length: 15 residues. Germline CDR1 MNHEY, CDR2 SVGAGI. The V and J ends lost 2 bases and 1 base respectively, with 9 bases between them. CDR3 region: CASSYLDGSGNTIYF. CDR3 DNA: TGTGCCAGCAGTTACCTGGACGGATCTGGAAACACCATATATTTT.

The rearrangement uses TRBV5-6 and TRBJ1-4; TRBD1 is a possible D gene (6 bases). CDR3 size: 17 residues. Trimming took 0 bases from V and 7 from J, leaving 19 bases between them. Per germline, CDR1 SGHDT and CDR2 YYEEEE. Here the CDR3 DNA reads TGTGCCAGCAGCTTGGTTGGCAGGGGAGGTTTTCGTGAAAAACTGTTTTTT. It encodes CASSLVGRGGFREKLFF.

V gene TRBV27 combines with J gene TRBJ2-6, with TRBD1 matching 7 bases. CDR1 is MNHEY, CDR2 SMNVEV, per germline (reference sequence). The CDR3 length is 15 residues. The V gene end was trimmed by 4 bases and the J gene end by 5 bases; junction bases not matched to a gene: 5. The DNA of the CDR3 is TGTGCCAGCAGTTGGGACAGTAACTGGGCCAACGTCCTGACTTTC. Encoded protein: CASSWDSNWANVLTF.

The chain uses TRBV3-1 (or the pseudogene TRBV3-2) and TRBJ2-5; 7 bases map to TRBD2. The V gene end was trimmed by 4 bases and the J gene end by 1 base; junction bases not matched to a gene: 9. Germline CDR1 and CDR2: LGHDT and YNNKEL (reference sequence). This CDR3 has 16 residues. CDR3: CASSPWEGLGQETQYF. The CDR3 nucleotides are TGTGCCAGCAGCCCATGGGAGGGGCTAGGCCAAGAGACCCAGTACTTC.

This sequence joins TRBV3-1 (or the pseudogene TRBV3-2) and TRBJ1-2; D possibly corresponds to TRBD1 (6 bases). Germline lookup yields CDR1 LGHDT and CDR2 YNNKEL (reference sequence). There are 13 residues in the CDR3. Trimming shortened V by 4 bases and J by 7 bases, and 13 bases separated the two germline ends. The CDR3 nucleotides read TGTGCCAGCAGCCCAGGGGTCGTCGGTGGCTACACCTTC. Amino acids: CASSPGVVGGYTF.